This is a list of T cell receptor beta chains from one sample in a study of blood T cell repertoires in COVID-19. Method: immunoSEQ multiplex PCR; TCRdb's copy keeps in-frame clones and lacks some. The sample consists of fewer than 55,000 clones, around 85% of them appearing once. Specimen: peripheral blood. These receptors originate from a woman over 75 with COVID-19, enrolled during active disease. CDR3s include the opening cysteine and the closing phenylalanine or tryptophan. D genes are given only for firm matches. Not every row has a clone size; where given, it reads once, few, many or a size class.

d_call: NA
j_call: TRBJ2-7
v_call: TRBV19
clone_size: NA
cdr3_nt: TGTGCCAGTAGTATCGTGGCAGGGCCGAGCTCCTACGAGCAGTACTTC
cdr3_aa: CASSIVAGPSSYEQYF

d_call: TRBD1
j_call: TRBJ2-1
v_call: TRBV5-1
clone_size: NA
cdr3_nt: TGCGCCAGCAGCTACCAGGGGGCTGTCAATGAGCAGTTCTTC
cdr3_aa: CASSYQGAVNEQFF

d_call: TRBD2
j_call: TRBJ2-5
v_call: TRBV2
clone_size: NA
cdr3_nt: TGTGCCAGCAGTCTACCGCTAGCGGGAGCAGAGACCCAGTACTTC
cdr3_aa: CASSLPLAGAETQYF

d_call: TRBD1
j_call: TRBJ1-1
v_call: TRBV4-1
clone_size: NA
cdr3_nt: TGCGCCAGCAGCCAAGTATTCAGGGGGGACACTGAAGCTTTCTTT
cdr3_aa: CASSQVFRGDTEAFF

d_call: TRBD1
j_call: TRBJ1-1
v_call: TRBV7-2
clone_size: NA
cdr3_nt: TGTGCCAGCAGCCCCACCTCAGGGGGGAACACTGAAGCTTTCTTT
cdr3_aa: CASSPTSGGNTEAFF

d_call: NA
j_call: TRBJ2-7
v_call: TRBV5-4
clone_size: NA
cdr3_nt: TGTGCCAGCAGCTTCGGGCAGGGCCCCTGGGAGCAGTACTTC
cdr3_aa: CASSFGQGPWEQYF

d_call: NA
j_call: TRBJ1-5
v_call: TRBV6-6
clone_size: NA
cdr3_nt: TGTGCCAGCAGCCTTACGGGCAATCAGCCCCAGCATTTT
cdr3_aa: CASSLTGNQPQHF

d_call: NA
j_call: TRBJ2-2
v_call: TRBV7-9
clone_size: NA
cdr3_nt: TGTGCCAGCAGCTGGAGGACGGTTGCGAACACCGGGGAGCTGTTTTTT
cdr3_aa: CASSWRTVANTGELFF

d_call: NA
j_call: TRBJ2-7
v_call: TRBV11-2
clone_size: NA
cdr3_nt: TGTGCCAGCAGCTTAGCGGCGGGGCCGGGGTACGAGCAGTACTTC
cdr3_aa: CASSLAAGPGYEQYF

d_call: NA
j_call: TRBJ1-4
v_call: TRBV30
clone_size: few
cdr3_nt: TGTGCCTGGAGTCATAATGAAAAACTGTTTTTT
cdr3_aa: CAWSHNEKLFF

d_call: NA
j_call: TRBJ2-7
v_call: TRBV7-9
clone_size: NA
cdr3_nt: TGTGCCAGCAGCCCTTGGGACTCTCCCAGGTACGAGCAGTACTTC
cdr3_aa: CASSPWDSPRYEQYF

d_call: TRBD1
j_call: TRBJ2-7
v_call: TRBV7-6
clone_size: NA
cdr3_nt: TGTGCCAGCAGCTTAGCGCCGAGCGGGACAGGGGGCTACGAGCAGTACTTC
cdr3_aa: CASSLAPSGTGGYEQYF

d_call: TRBD1
j_call: TRBJ2-3
v_call: TRBV7-3
clone_size: NA
cdr3_nt: TGTGCCAGCAGCCGGACAGGGGTTGATACGCAGTATTTT
cdr3_aa: CASSRTGVDTQYF

d_call: NA
j_call: TRBJ1-5
v_call: TRBV7-3
clone_size: NA
cdr3_nt: TGTGCCAGCAGCGCGCTCGGTAGTGAGGGAAATCAGCCCCAGCATTTT
cdr3_aa: CASSALGSEGNQPQHF

d_call: NA
j_call: TRBJ2-1
v_call: TRBV6-5
clone_size: NA
cdr3_nt: TGTGCCAGCACCCTTGACAGTTATAAGTTCTTC
cdr3_aa: CASTLDSYKFF

d_call: TRBD2
j_call: TRBJ2-5
v_call: TRBV30
clone_size: NA
cdr3_nt: TGTGCCTGGGCGAGGGGGCTAGCGGGAGGGCCCCAGTACTTC
cdr3_aa: CAWARGLAGGPQYF

d_call: TRBD1
j_call: TRBJ2-7
v_call: TRBV10-3
clone_size: once
cdr3_nt: TGTGCCATCAGTGGAGGGACAGACCCCCCTTACGAGCAGTACTTC
cdr3_aa: CAISGGTDPPYEQYF

d_call: TRBD1
j_call: TRBJ2-5
v_call: TRBV30
clone_size: NA
cdr3_nt: TGTGCCTGCGGGACAGGGGTAGTGCAGACCCAGTACTTC
cdr3_aa: CACGTGVVQTQYF

d_call: NA
j_call: TRBJ1-5
v_call: TRBV2
clone_size: medium-sized
cdr3_nt: TGTGCCAGCGGAGTTGGAGGGACCAGCAATCAGCCCCAGCATTTT
cdr3_aa: CASGVGGTSNQPQHF

d_call: NA
j_call: TRBJ2-3
v_call: TRBV6-5
clone_size: NA
cdr3_nt: TGTGCCAGCGCGCGCGGGGACAGCACAGATACGCAGTATTTT
cdr3_aa: CASARGDSTDTQYF

d_call: TRBD1
j_call: TRBJ2-2
v_call: TRBV19
clone_size: once
cdr3_nt: TGTGCCAGTAGACAGCGATCCGGGACAGGGGGCTTGGATGGGAACACCGGGGAGCTGTTTTTT
cdr3_aa: CASRQRSGTGGLDGNTGELFF

d_call: TRBD2
j_call: TRBJ2-1
v_call: TRBV28
clone_size: NA
cdr3_nt: TGTGCCAGCAGTCTTAGCGGGAGGGTCAATGAGCAGTTCTTC
cdr3_aa: CASSLSGRVNEQFF

d_call: NA
j_call: TRBJ2-3
v_call: TRBV19
clone_size: NA
cdr3_nt: TGTGCCAGTAGTATAAGGCAGGGGAGCACAGATACGCAGTATTTT
cdr3_aa: CASSIRQGSTDTQYF

d_call: NA
j_call: TRBJ1-5
v_call: TRBV30
clone_size: NA
cdr3_nt: TGTGCCTGGAGTTCCAGGACACGAAGGGTTCAGCCCCAGCATTTT
cdr3_aa: CAWSSRTRRVQPQHF

d_call: TRBD2
j_call: TRBJ2-2
v_call: TRBV11-2
clone_size: NA
cdr3_nt: TGTGCCAGCAGGCCACTAGCGGGAGGGCCTAGCGGGGAGCTGTTTTTT
cdr3_aa: CASRPLAGGPSGELFF

d_call: TRBD1
j_call: TRBJ2-1
v_call: TRBV29-1
clone_size: NA
cdr3_nt: TGCGCGTCAATAGGGACAGGGGCCTACAATGAGCAGTTCTTC
cdr3_aa: CASIGTGAYNEQFF

d_call: TRBD1
j_call: TRBJ2-1
v_call: TRBV5-1
clone_size: NA
cdr3_nt: TGCGCCACCAAGCGGGACAGGGGAGTCGATGAGCAGTTCTTC
cdr3_aa: CATKRDRGVDEQFF

d_call: NA
j_call: TRBJ1-3
v_call: TRBV12-5
clone_size: few
cdr3_nt: TGTGCTAGTGGTCATACTACAGGGACCATATATTTT
cdr3_aa: CASGHTTGTIYF

d_call: TRBD1
j_call: TRBJ2-4
v_call: TRBV12-3/TRBV12-4
clone_size: NA
cdr3_nt: TGTGCCAGCAGTCTCGGACAGGCGAATAGGCGCTTC
cdr3_aa: CASSLGQANRRF

d_call: TRBD1
j_call: TRBJ2-7
v_call: TRBV19
clone_size: few
cdr3_nt: TGTGCCAGTACAGAATCTGGGACAGGCCGTCATGAGCAGTACTTC
cdr3_aa: CASTESGTGRHEQYF

d_call: TRBD1
j_call: TRBJ1-2
v_call: TRBV3-1/TRBV3-2
clone_size: once
cdr3_nt: TGTGCCAGCAGCGATCTGGACAGGGCTAACTATGGCTACACCTTC
cdr3_aa: CASSDLDRANYGYTF

d_call: TRBD1
j_call: TRBJ2-7
v_call: TRBV28
clone_size: NA
cdr3_nt: TGTGCCAGCACATCCGGGACAGGGCCCTACGAGCAGTACTTC
cdr3_aa: CASTSGTGPYEQYF

d_call: NA
j_call: TRBJ2-3
v_call: TRBV7-9
clone_size: NA
cdr3_nt: TGTGCCAGCAGCTTAGAGGGGCAGCCCACAGATACGCAGTATTTT
cdr3_aa: CASSLEGQPTDTQYF

d_call: NA
j_call: TRBJ1-6
v_call: TRBV28
clone_size: NA
cdr3_nt: TGTGCCTCCTTGGGGGGAAATAATTCACCCCTCCACTTT
cdr3_aa: CASLGGNNSPLHF

d_call: NA
j_call: TRBJ2-3
v_call: TRBV24-1
clone_size: NA
cdr3_nt: TGTGCCACCAGTGATGCGGACACTACAGATACGCAGTATTTT
cdr3_aa: CATSDADTTDTQYF

d_call: NA
j_call: TRBJ1-2
v_call: TRBV6-1
clone_size: NA
cdr3_nt: TGTGCCAGCAGTGAAGTCGGTCGGGAATTTGATGGCTACACCTTC
cdr3_aa: CASSEVGREFDGYTF

d_call: TRBD1
j_call: TRBJ1-2
v_call: TRBV9
clone_size: once
cdr3_nt: TGTGCCAGCAGCTCCCAGGGGGCGGGGAACTATGGCTACACCTTC
cdr3_aa: CASSSQGAGNYGYTF